A selection of T cell receptor beta chains follows, all from one sample in a study of OX40 agonist ivuxolimab in advanced cancers. Sequencing was performed with immunoSEQ multiplex PCR; in TCRdb, only in-frame clones are kept and a portion is missing. This sample carries about 64,000 clones, about 88% of them seen once, and the ten largest clones take roughly 0.66%. Sequenced here: CD4+ or CD8+ T cells sorted from blood, sampled in a trial of the OX40 agonist ivuxolimab. Receptor source: an adult with an advanced solid tumor such as melanoma, head and neck, liver or kidney cancer. CDR3s leave out the opening cysteine and the closing phenylalanine or tryptophan. The order of the fields is J gene, V gene, CDR3 protein.

j_call: TRBJ1-6; v_call: TRBV19; cdr3_aa: ASKLREKNSPLH
j_call: TRBJ1-3; v_call: TRBV10-3; cdr3_aa: AISPTGNTIY
j_call: TRBJ2-3; v_call: TRBV6-1; cdr3_aa: ASSQLDTSTDTQY
j_call: TRBJ1-2; v_call: TRBV5-8; cdr3_aa: ASSYRWGTATFYGYT
j_call: TRBJ2-2; v_call: TRBV18; cdr3_aa: ASSYLGDTGELF
j_call: TRBJ1-2; v_call: TRBV6-5; cdr3_aa: ASSYNYGYT
j_call: TRBJ1-3; v_call: TRBV6-4; cdr3_aa: ATGPQVLNTIY
j_call: TRBJ2-7; v_call: TRBV2; cdr3_aa: ASRFSGSRNEQY
j_call: TRBJ1-1; v_call: TRBV6-1; cdr3_aa: ASSRTGGNTEAF
j_call: TRBJ1-5; v_call: TRBV10-2; cdr3_aa: ASNPGRSNQPQH
j_call: TRBJ2-5; v_call: TRBV7-9; cdr3_aa: ASTSSGRYPETQY
j_call: TRBJ1-2; v_call: TRBV2; cdr3_aa: ASRGTGRSYGYT
j_call: TRBJ2-3; v_call: TRBV4-1; cdr3_aa: ASSQGRGGAGTDTQY
j_call: TRBJ1-3; v_call: TRBV7-2; cdr3_aa: ASSLVVISGNTIY
j_call: TRBJ1-6; v_call: TRBV10-2; cdr3_aa: ASSEAFNSPLH
j_call: TRBJ1-6; v_call: TRBV12-5; cdr3_aa: ASGLQGSWNSPLH
j_call: TRBJ1-1; v_call: TRBV2; cdr3_aa: ASSGEGPRGTEAF
j_call: TRBJ2-3; v_call: TRBV7-9; cdr3_aa: ASSLGAAGTDTQY
j_call: TRBJ2-7; v_call: TRBV6-6; cdr3_aa: ASRRGQGGAEQY
j_call: TRBJ2-1; v_call: TRBV11-2; cdr3_aa: ASKSLVGSYNEQF
j_call: TRBJ1-2; v_call: TRBV6-1; cdr3_aa: ASSSPTGGGHGYT
j_call: TRBJ1-1; v_call: TRBV18; cdr3_aa: ASSPLPPDRNTEAF
j_call: TRBJ1-6; v_call: TRBV19; cdr3_aa: ASSTSQGNSPLH
j_call: TRBJ2-7; v_call: TRBV6-5; cdr3_aa: ASSAGQYYSYEQY
j_call: TRBJ1-1; v_call: TRBV5-1; cdr3_aa: ASSLDLGGEAF
j_call: TRBJ1-5; v_call: TRBV6-1; cdr3_aa: ASSGGTDSNQPQH
j_call: TRBJ2-5; v_call: TRBV6-6; cdr3_aa: ASSNPGAQETQY
j_call: TRBJ2-5; v_call: TRBV6-1; cdr3_aa: ASRPGLGGETQY
j_call: TRBJ2-7; v_call: TRBV18; cdr3_aa: ASSPAQGGNYEQY
j_call: TRBJ2-6; v_call: TRBV29-1; cdr3_aa: SVEDRSAPGANVLT
j_call: TRBJ2-1; v_call: TRBV6-6; cdr3_aa: ASSYSIAGTYNEQF